The source of this T cell receptor (beta chain) is a study of T cells in narcolepsy. Whole-study results and caveats: Autoreactive HCRT-specific and TRIB2-specific clonotypes were marked in same-patient CSF-versus-blood CD4+ comparisons.

Sequenced by immunoSEQ multiplex PCR; TCRdb stores in-frame clones only, minus some. The sample carries 27,000 or so clones, approximately 89% recorded once. With regard to this clone: Its cognate antigen is unknown.

Sequenced input: memory (CD45RA-) CD4+ T cells from blood. The clonotype comes from a human donor in good health.

As DNA, the CDR3 is TGTGCCAGCAGCTTATCGATCACCTCGACGGGTCGAGGAGCGGAGACCCAGTACTTC. The encoded protein is CASSLSITSTGRGAETQYF. The chain uses TRBV7-2 and TRBJ2-5; D gene unclear. The germline CDR1 and CDR2 sequences are SGHTA and FQGNSA. The V end lost 2 bases, the J end lost 5 bases, and 27 bases lay between the germline ends. This CDR3 is built from 19 residues.